Below, 26 T cell receptor beta chains from the same sample are listed, as sequenced in a study of T-cell reconstitution after alpha-beta-depleted transplantation in children. A TCRbeta library incorporating unique molecular identifiers was prepared. TCRdb ran MiXCR on the PCR reads and lists one entry per CDR3 protein. Here the sample spans about 980,000 distinct CDR3 sequences, about 29% being singletons. This material consisted of PBMCs, mostly from graft donor cells, taken 360 days after TCRalphabeta/CD19-depleted stem cell transplant. These receptors were collected from a boy under three years old who had a stem cell transplant for SCID, so the T cells may come from the graft donor.

V and J are TRBV29-1 and TRBJ1-1; 7 bases agree with TRBD1. Trimming at V came to 5 bases and at J to 0 bases, leaving 6 bases not matched to a gene. Germline values: CDR1 SQVTM, CDR2 ANQGSEA. CDR3 length: 14 amino acids. The CDR3 loop is CSVPGQPMNTEAFF. CDR3 sequence (DNA): TGCAGCGTTCCGGGACAGCCCATGAACACTGAAGCTTTCTTT.

This clonotype was seen many times. The chain carries TRBV9 and TRBJ1-2; D is undetermined. This CDR3 is 10 amino acids long. CDR1 is SGDLS, CDR2 YYNGEE, per germline. V was pared by 4 bases and J by 7 bases, with 5 bases between. The CDR3 DNA reads as TGTGCCAGCAGCCCCGGTGGCTACACCTTC. This translates into CASSPGGYTF. Complete variable domain (other parts from reference TRBV9 and TRBJ1-2): DSGVTQTPKHLITATGQRVTLRCSPRSGDLSVYWYQQSLDQGLQFLIQYYNGEERAKGNILERFSAQQFPDLHSELNLSSLELGDSALYFCASSPGGYTFGSGTRLTVV.

This rearrangement joins TRBV20-1 to TRBJ2-7; D is ambiguous. There are 14 residues in the CDR3. With 4 bases removed from V and 0 bases from J, the gap between germline ends came to 13 bases. Germline-derived CDR1 and CDR2 are DFQATT and SNEGSKA (reference sequence). The CDR3 DNA is TGCAGTGCTATTAAATCATTTGACTCCTACGAGCAGTACTTC. This gives the protein CSAIKSFDSYEQYF.

The CDR3 sequence is CASSPDWDLEAFF. The CDR3 region has the DNA TGTGCCAGCAGCCCTGATTGGGACCTCGAAGCTTTCTTT. The chain is built from TRBV12-3 or TRBV12-4 and TRBJ1-1; the D gene is possibly TRBD1 (5 bases). V was cut by 6 bases and J by 8 bases, with 16 bases left in between. The CDR3 runs to 13 residues.

The rearrangement uses TRBV20-1 and TRBJ2-1; 9 bases are a match to TRBD2. There are 14 residues in the CDR3. V gave up 3 bases and J gave up 4 bases; unmatched junction bases: 4. Germline CDR1 and CDR2: DFQATT and SNEGSKA (reference sequence). The CDR3 region is CSASLRGGYNEQFF. Here the CDR3 DNA reads TGCAGTGCTAGTTTGCGGGGGGGATACAATGAGCAGTTCTTC.

This sequence joins TRBV9 and TRBJ2-7; 9 bases map to TRBD1. Germline CDR1 is SGDLS and CDR2 is YYNGEE. This CDR3 has 16 amino acids. The J segment lost 3 bases and the V segment lost 3 bases, leaving 10 bases of the junction unmatched. CDR3 amino acids: CASSEGGQGHFYEQYF. In DNA form, the CDR3 reads TGTGCCAGCAGCGAGGGGGGACAGGGACATTTCTACGAGCAGTACTTC.

This clonotype came up a few times. This chain joins TRBV20-1 and TRBJ1-1; D is possibly TRBD1 (6 bases). The CDR3 runs to 14 residues. Germline values: CDR1 DFQATT, CDR2 SNEGSKA (reference sequence). Trimming left V 3 bases short and J 5 bases short, with 16 bases between. The CDR3 here is CSASALGGWTEAFF. In nucleotides, the CDR3 is TGCAGTGCTAGCGCCCTCGGGGGCTGGACTGAAGCTTTCTTT.

This clonotype was detected a few times. The chain uses TRBV5-1 and TRBJ2-4; a weak D match, TRBD1 (6 bases). Deletions cut 4 bases from V and 3 bases from J, with 11 bases between. There are 14 residues in the CDR3. Germline V CDR1 and CDR2: SGHRS, YFSETQ. CDR3 bases: TGCGCCAGCAGCCCGGACAGCCGCAAAAACATTCAGTACTTC. Encoded protein: CASSPDSRKNIQYF.

This clonotype was found a few times. This chain links TRBV29-1 with TRBJ1-2; 10 bases agree with TRBD1. The CDR3 contains 13 residues. From germline, CDR1 is SQVTM and CDR2 ANQGSEA. V dropped 5 bases and J dropped 8; count of bases not matched to a gene: 8. The CDR3: CSVFGTGAVGYTF. As DNA, the CDR3 is TGCAGCGTTTTTGGGACAGGGGCGGTCGGCTACACCTTC.

This clonotype was detected a few times. V is TRBV20-1 and J is TRBJ1-5; TRBD1 is a possible D gene (6 bases). Looked up from germline, CDR1 is DFQATT and CDR2 is SNEGSKA (reference sequence). CDR3 length: 15 residues. Trimming cost V 3 bases and J 4 bases, with 16 bases left between them. CDR3 amino acids: CSASLGHEGNQPQHF. CDR3 sequence (DNA): TGCAGTGCTAGTTTGGGACATGAAGGGAATCAGCCCCAGCATTTT.

V and J are TRBV28 and TRBJ2-7, with D unresolved. The CDR3 runs to 13 residues. Trimming took off 6 bases at V and 0 bases at J, with 9 bases between the two ends. Looked up from germline, CDR1 is MDHEN and CDR2 is SYDVKM. The CDR3 protein is CASRPISSYEQYF. CDR3 sequence (DNA): TGTGCCAGCAGACCCATATCCTCCTACGAGCAGTACTTC.

This clonotype was detected a few times. The rearrangement joins TRBV27 to TRBJ2-7; 8 bases match TRBD2. In germline, CDR1 is MNHEY, CDR2 SMNVEV (reference sequence). The CDR3 length is 17 residues. Trimming took 2 bases from V and 2 from J; bases not matched to a gene: 11. CDR3 in amino acids: CASSLISGGFVPYEQYF. CDR3 bases: TGTGCCAGCAGTTTAATCTCGGGGGGGTTCGTTCCCTACGAGCAGTACTTC.

This clonotype was seen more than once but under ten times. The CDR3, as DNA: TGTGCCAGCAGCGTAGACGGATCGAGTTTAGATACGCAGTATTTT. This encodes CASSVDGSSLDTQYF. V and J are TRBV9 and TRBJ2-3; D is unresolved. The CDR3 length is 15 residues. Germline-derived CDR1 and CDR2 are SGDLS and YYNGEE. The V end was cut by 0 bases, the J end by 5 bases, with 13 bases between.

J is TRBJ2-7 and V is TRBV11-2; possibly TRBD1 or TRBD2 for D (6 bases each). This CDR3 comprises 14 residues. The V and J ends lost 6 bases and 2 bases respectively, with 14 bases between them. The germline V gene has CDR1 SGHAT and CDR2 FQNNGV. DNA for the CDR3: TGTGCCAGCAGGGGGGGCGGATCCCCCTACGAGCAGTACTTC. Its protein is CASRGGGSPYEQYF. The entire variable domain, with the rest obtained from reference TRBV11-2 and TRBJ2-7, is as follows: EAGVAQSPRYKIIEKRQSVAFWCNPISGHATLYWYQQILGQGPKLLIQFQNNGVVDDSQLPKDRFSAERLKGVDSTLKIQPAKLEDSAVYLCASRGGGSPYEQYFGPGTRLTVT.

The chain links TRBV7-8 to TRBJ2-2; 8 bases map to TRBD2. V was clipped by 3 bases and J by 5 bases; unmatched bases: 11. The CDR3 totals 17 residues. CDR1 and CDR2 from the germline V gene are SGHVS and FQNEAQ. In nucleotides, the CDR3 is TGTGCCAGCAGCTTCCACCTACGCGGGGGGTATACCGGGGAGCTGTTTTTT. Translating gives CASSFHLRGGYTGELFF.

In this sample, this clonotype turned up a few times. This rearrangement joins TRBV7-9 to TRBJ2-1; the D gene is possibly TRBD1 (6 bases). Germline CDR1 SEHNR, CDR2 FQNEAQ (reference sequence). V shed 3 bases and J shed 10 bases, with 22 bases lying between them. CDR3 length equals 16 residues. The CDR3 coding sequence is TGTGCCAGCAGCTTTACGGTACAGGGTCTACTCGGGGAGCAGTTCTTC. Its protein is CASSFTVQGLLGEQFF.

This clonotype was detected a few times. CDR3 loop: CASSQLLGNEQFF. The CDR3 region has the DNA TGCGCCAGCAGCCAACTTCTCGGCAATGAGCAGTTCTTC. The chain carries TRBV4-3 and TRBJ2-1, with D uncertain. There are 13 residues in the CDR3. Trimming took off 2 bases at V and 6 bases at J, with 8 bases between the two ends. Germline loops: CDR1 LGHNA, CDR2 YSLEER.

A few counts support this clonotype. This rearrangement joins TRBV4-2 to TRBJ2-2; 8 nucleotides align to TRBD2. The germline V gene encodes CDR1 LGHNA and CDR2 YNFKEQ. The CDR3 has 16 amino acids. With V trimmed by 1 base and J by 11 bases, 12 bases remained unmatched. The CDR3 DNA reads as TGTGCCAGCAGCCAAGCGGGGGGGCTGGACACCGTAGAGCTGTTTTTT. Translated, it gives CASSQAGGLDTVELFF.

As DNA, the CDR3 is TGTGCCAGCAGAAAAAGCGGGGGATCTTACTCCTACGAGCAGTACTTC. This translates into CASRKSGGSYSYEQYF. This chain links TRBV28 with TRBJ2-7; 8 bases are a match to TRBD2. The CDR3 spans 16 residues. V trimming: 6 bases; J trimming: 0 bases; junction bases outside the gene matches: 10. CDR1 and CDR2 from the germline V gene are MDHEN and SYDVKM.

This clonotype was seen at least ten times. This chain connects TRBV5-1 to TRBJ2-2; no clear D. Germline CDR1 reads SGHRS; CDR2 reads YFSETQ. The CDR3 sequence is 15 residues long. Deletions cut 2 bases from V and 0 bases from J, with 8 bases between. In nucleotides, the CDR3 is TGCGCCAGCAGCTTCCGGGTTACGAACACCGGGGAGCTGTTTTTT. It codes for CASSFRVTNTGELFF.

The chain combines TRBV5-1 with TRBJ1-4; D call uncertain. Trimming pared 4 bases from V and 7 bases from J, leaving 17 bases between. The CDR3 has 15 residues. Germline CDR1 and CDR2: SGHRS and YFSETQ. The CDR3 DNA reads as TGCGCCAGCAGCGGTGGACCGGCCCCTGGTGAAAAACTGTTTTTT. Its protein is CASSGGPAPGEKLFF.

The chain uses TRBV4-1 and TRBJ2-3; 8 nucleotides agree with TRBD1. V was clipped by 4 bases and J by 5 bases; unmatched bases: 5. Germline CDR1 reads MGHRA; CDR2 reads YSYEKL. The CDR3 is made up of 14 amino acids. DNA of the CDR3: TGCGCCAGCAGCCCCAGGGGGCGCGTAGATACGCAGTATTTT. Translated: CASSPRGRVDTQYF.

The CDR3 DNA is TGTGCCAGCACCCGGGACAGGGGGCCCCAGCATTTT. Amino acid sequence: CASTRDRGPQHF. This rearrangement joins TRBV2 to TRBJ1-5, with 10 bases aligning to TRBD1. The CDR3 has 12 residues. The junction had 3 bases not matched to a gene; V was cut back by 7 bases and J by 9 bases. Germline lookup yields CDR1 SNHLY and CDR2 FYNNEI.

The chain employs TRBV29-1 and TRBJ2-5; 9 bases match TRBD1. This CDR3 contains 15 residues. Germline V gene sequence: CDR1 SQVTM, CDR2 ANQGSEA. V trimming: 4 bases; J trimming: 1 base; junction bases outside the gene matches: 7. CDR3 amino acids: CSVGGQGISQETQYF. Written as DNA, the CDR3 is TGCAGCGTTGGGGGACAGGGAATATCCCAAGAGACCCAGTACTTC.

This clonotype showed up just a few times. V usage is TRBV28 and J usage is TRBJ2-1, with TRBD1 matching 9 bases. The CDR3 loop spans 15 amino acids. From germline, CDR1 is MDHEN and CDR2 SYDVKM. V lost 8 bases, J lost 4 bases, and 9 bases stayed unmatched. CDR3 DNA sequence: TGTGCCAGCCCCCCGGGACAGGGAACTTACAATGAGCAGTTCTTC. Translation: CASPPGQGTYNEQFF.

A few counts support this clonotype. The chain recombines TRBV24-1 with TRBJ2-1; D possibly uses TRBD1 or TRBD2 (6 bases each). V was cut by 2 bases and J by 8 bases, with 12 bases left in between. Germline CDR1 reads KGHDR; CDR2 reads SFDVKD. The CDR3 sequence is 14 residues long. CDR3 bases: TGTGCCACCAGTGATTGGAACAGGGAGGATGAGCAGTTCTTC. As protein: CATSDWNREDEQFF.